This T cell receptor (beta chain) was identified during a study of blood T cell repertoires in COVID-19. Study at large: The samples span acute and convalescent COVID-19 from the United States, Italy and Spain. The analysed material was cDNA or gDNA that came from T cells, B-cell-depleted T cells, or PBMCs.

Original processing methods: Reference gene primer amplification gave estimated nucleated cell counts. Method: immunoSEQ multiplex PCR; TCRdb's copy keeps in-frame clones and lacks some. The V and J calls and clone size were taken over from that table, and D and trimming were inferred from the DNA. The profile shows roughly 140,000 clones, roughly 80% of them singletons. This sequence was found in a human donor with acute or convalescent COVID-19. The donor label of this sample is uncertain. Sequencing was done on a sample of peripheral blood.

The CDR3 is CASSVGVRTGVRVNTEAFF. The CDR3 DNA sequence: TGCGCCAGCAGCGTGGGTGTCCGGACAGGGGTGAGGGTGAACACTGAAGCTTTCTTT. The chain uses TRBV5-1 and TRBJ1-1, with 9 bases lining up with TRBD1. The germline gives CDR1 SGHRS, CDR2 YFSETQ. The CDR3 totals 19 residues. The trim removed 4 bases at V and 0 bases at J, leaving 16 bases unmatched.